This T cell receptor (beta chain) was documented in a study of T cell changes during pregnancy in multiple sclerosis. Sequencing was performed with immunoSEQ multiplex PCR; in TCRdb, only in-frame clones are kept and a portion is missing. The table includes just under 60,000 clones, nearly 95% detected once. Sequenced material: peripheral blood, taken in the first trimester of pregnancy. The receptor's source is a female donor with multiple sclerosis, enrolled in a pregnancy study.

CDR3 bases: TGTGCCTGGAAAGAGGTCTCTGAAAAACTGTTTTTT. Its protein product is CAWKEVSEKLFF. The chain is built from TRBV30 and TRBJ1-4; D not certain. This CDR3 has 12 amino acids. V lost 4 bases, J lost 7 bases, and 10 bases lay in between. Germline V gene data show CDR1 as GTSNPN and CDR2 as SVGIG (reference sequence).